The present entry profiles one T cell receptor (beta chain) with its context. Its antigen is currently unknown. The data derive from a study of cytomegalovirus exposure and HLA in healthy donors. Broader study findings: Investigators reported 150 to 200 TCR beta chains as tied to cytomegalovirus.

While unrecorded immune exposures were likely, the donors were nominally healthy when sampled. Both 60 Vbeta primers and 13 Jbeta primers went into the PCR. This table comes from immunoSEQ multiplex PCR, and its TCRdb copy is limited to in-frame clones, with some not included. The sample carries approximately 180,000 clones, around 75% recorded once. The CDR3 spans 14 residues. The V end was cut by 2 bases, the J end by 2 bases, with 7 bases between. Germline assignment: CDR1 MNHEY and CDR2 SVGAGI. The receptor comes from a woman in her 30s in good health and CMV-seronegative. This sequence joins TRBV6-5 and TRBJ1-5; D is uncertain. The sequenced sample was PBMCs. CDR3 coding DNA: TGTGCCAGCAGTTACAGGCAGGGCAATCAGCCCCAGCATTTT. Its translation: CASSYRQGNQPQHF.